This T cell receptor (beta chain) is drawn from a study of Ad26.COV2.S vaccination and SARS-CoV-2 variants. As for the study in general: The donor belonged to the COV1001 Ad26.COV2.S trial arm. Intramuscular Ad26.COV2.S at 5x10^10 or 1x10^11 viral particles.

Notes on this clone: Its target is unknown.

TCRdb's copy holds only in-frame clones and misses some; the assay was immunoSEQ multiplex PCR. The repertoire holds just over 350,000 clones, with 85% as singletons. Findings and limits, study-wide: TCR breadth and depth analyses may have underestimated total T cell responses.

V was trimmed by 5 bases and J by 3 bases, leaving 14 bases between them. CDR3 size: 14 residues. Germline V gene data show CDR1 as SNHLY and CDR2 as FYNNEI. Regarding treatment: 19 received Ad26.COV2.S at low or high dose, single or two shots; about 5 received placebo; per-sample allocation not given. The investigators took samples on day 63 after the first vaccine or placebo injection. Sequenced here: peripheral blood, sampled in a trial of Ad26.COV2.S vaccine versus placebo. The TCR sequence derives from a person aged 18-60 years who received the Ad26.COV2.S COVID-19 vaccine or a placebo. J is TRBJ2-7 and V is TRBV2, with D tentatively TRBD1 or TRBD2 (5 bases each). The CDR3 DNA is TGTGCCAGCAGTCTGATGGGGGTTCGCTACGAGCAGTACTTC. Translating it yields CASSLMGVRYEQYF.